The 2 T cell receptor beta chains reported below all come from one sample, sequenced in a study of naive and memory T cell subsets. Their antigens remain unidentified. Findings and limits, study-wide: Naive repertoires, especially CD8, held a few larger clonotypes, possibly memory cells re-expressing CD45RA.

Two oligonucleotides, mixed equimolar, formed the beta constant-region primer covering TRBC1 and TRBC2. The ligated cDNA underwent four PCR rounds using SP2 and nested alpha and beta constant-region primers. TCRdb ran MiXCR on the UMI-ligation and nested PCR reads and lists one entry per CDR3 protein. The table shows 150,000 or so distinct CDR3 sequences, with roughly 20% occurring only once. The sequenced sample consisted of naive CD4+ T cells from blood. Receptor source: a human donor in good health.

The chain has TRBV9 and TRBJ2-1; D possibly corresponds to TRBD2 (5 bases). Germline assignment: CDR1 SGDLS and CDR2 YYNGEE. The CDR3 contains 15 residues. V was cut by 5 bases and J by 2 bases, with 14 bases left in between. The CDR3, as DNA: TGTGCCAGCAGTTTTGAGGGAGACACCTACAATGAGCAGTTCTTC. Translation gives CASSFEGDTYNEQFF.

This clonotype was counted between two and nine times. V gene TRBV6-6 combines with J gene TRBJ2-7; D uncertain. Germline CDR1 MNHNY, CDR2 SVGAGI (reference sequence). CDR3 length equals 12 residues. Trimming stripped 2 bases from V and 7 bases from J, with 9 bases between. DNA for the CDR3: TGTGCCAGCAGTTACCGCCGTGGGGAGCAGTACTTC. Residues: CASSYRRGEQYF.